This T cell receptor (beta chain) was captured in a study of breast tumors, draining lymph nodes, adjacent tissues. Axillary draining lymph nodes of breast cancer patients supplied the node samples. MiXCR, applied by TCRdb to the multiplex PCR reads, yields one record per CDR3 protein. Here the sample spans under 300,000 distinct CDR3 sequences, less than 40% being singletons. This CDR3 has 15 amino acids. CDR1 is SGHRS and CDR2 is YFSETQ in the germline V gene. V shed 4 bases and J 4 bases; nucleotides not matched to a gene: 3. The sequenced sample consisted of axillary lymph node tissue. The TCR originated in a female donor with breast cancer. Some clones in this sample may be carry-over from other donors' samples. The J gene is TRBJ2-6, the V gene TRBV5-1, with 9 bases matching TRBD2. The CDR3 sequence: CASSRTSGGANVLTF. The CDR3 coding sequence is TGCGCCAGCAGCAGAACTAGCGGGGGGGCCAACGTCCTGACTTTC.